This TCR beta chain is from a study of shared clonotypes between healthy human individuals. Overall study findings and caveats: Sequencing depth was expected to influence donor clonotype sharing. Sample collection involved blood only; tissue repertoires are likely different.

A remark on this clone: Its antigen is not known.

All participating donors were Caucasian adults from Nashville, Tennessee. This CDR3 is 12 amino acids long. The germline V and J ends were trimmed by 6 bases and 7 bases, with 9 bases remaining between them. The germline V gene has CDR1 SNHLY and CDR2 FYNNEI. Replicate PCRs for sorted subsets used about 200 ng DNA; this equaled 30,000 to 35,000 T cell genomes. Profiling relied on immunoSEQ multiplex PCR, and the TCRdb table lists in-frame clones only, not all of them. The sample records 2 million to 2.5 million clones, nearly 97% being singletons. The rearrangement joins TRBV2 to TRBJ2-2; unclear D gene. Sequences were obtained from naive CD4+ T cells sorted from blood. Subset of the sample: CD45RA+ positively selected. The receptor was isolated from a man aged 18 to 29 in good health. CDR3 region: CASRIEVGELFF. The DNA of the CDR3 is TGTGCCAGCAGGATAGAGGTCGGGGAGCTGTTTTTT.